This entry is about one T cell receptor (beta chain). The data are from a study of cytomegalovirus exposure and HLA in healthy donors. Study as a whole: Researchers found that approximately 80% of 398 genotyped donors fell within the Caucasian-associated ancestry cluster.

The PCR employed 60 Vbeta primers together with 13 Jbeta primers. The repertoire was sequenced with immunoSEQ multiplex PCR; TCRdb's copy has only in-frame clones and lacks some. The sample table includes about 130,000 clones. CDR1 is SGHRS and CDR2 is YFSETQ in the germline V gene. V dropped 7 bases and J dropped 0 bases, with 10 bases sitting between them. CDR3 length: 13 amino acids. What was sequenced was PBMCs. The sequence derives from a middle-aged woman in good health and CMV-seropositive. V is TRBV5-1 and J is TRBJ1-1, with D unclear. The CDR3 loop is CASATQLNTEAFF. The CDR3 DNA reads TGCGCCAGCGCTACACAGTTGAACACTGAAGCTTTCTTT.